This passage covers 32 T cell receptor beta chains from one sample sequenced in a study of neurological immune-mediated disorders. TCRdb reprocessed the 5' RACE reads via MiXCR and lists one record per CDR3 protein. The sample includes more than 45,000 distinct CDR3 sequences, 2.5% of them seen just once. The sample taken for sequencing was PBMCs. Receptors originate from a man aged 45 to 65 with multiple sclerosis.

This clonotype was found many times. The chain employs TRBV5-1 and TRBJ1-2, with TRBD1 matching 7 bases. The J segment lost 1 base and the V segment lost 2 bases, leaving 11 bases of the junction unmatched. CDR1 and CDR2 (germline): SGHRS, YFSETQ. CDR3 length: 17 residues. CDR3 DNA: TGCGCCAGCAGCTTATATCTGGACAGGAGCAGTAACTATGGCTACACCTTC. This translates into CASSLYLDRSSNYGYTF. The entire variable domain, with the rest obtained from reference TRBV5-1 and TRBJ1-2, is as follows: KAGVTQTPRYLIKTRGQQVTLSCSPISGHRSVSWYQQTPGQGLQFLFEYFSETQRNKGNFPGRFSGRQFSNSRSEMNVSTLELGDSALYLCASSLYLDRSSNYGYTFGSGTRLTVV.

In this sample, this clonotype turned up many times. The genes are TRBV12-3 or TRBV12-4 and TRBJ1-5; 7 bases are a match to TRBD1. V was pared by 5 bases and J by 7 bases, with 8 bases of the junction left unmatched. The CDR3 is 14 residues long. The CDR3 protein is CASSPGGGQQPQHF. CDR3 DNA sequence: TGTGCCAGCAGTCCCGGGGGGGGACAGCAGCCCCAGCATTTT.

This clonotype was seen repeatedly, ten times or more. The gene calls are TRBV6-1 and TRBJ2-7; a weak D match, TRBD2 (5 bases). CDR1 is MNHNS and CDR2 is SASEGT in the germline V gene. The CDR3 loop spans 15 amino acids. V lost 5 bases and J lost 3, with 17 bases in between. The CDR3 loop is CASSSDPTSGYEQYF. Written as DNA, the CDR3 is TGTGCCAGCAGTTCAGACCCGACCAGCGGCTACGAGCAGTACTTC.

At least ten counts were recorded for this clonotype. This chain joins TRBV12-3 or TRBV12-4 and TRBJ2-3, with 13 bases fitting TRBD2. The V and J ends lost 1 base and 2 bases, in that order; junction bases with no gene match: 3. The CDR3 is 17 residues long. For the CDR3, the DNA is TGTGCCAGCAGTTTAGGGACTAGCGGGGGACCCACAGATACGCAGTATTTT. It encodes CASSLGTSGGPTDTQYF.

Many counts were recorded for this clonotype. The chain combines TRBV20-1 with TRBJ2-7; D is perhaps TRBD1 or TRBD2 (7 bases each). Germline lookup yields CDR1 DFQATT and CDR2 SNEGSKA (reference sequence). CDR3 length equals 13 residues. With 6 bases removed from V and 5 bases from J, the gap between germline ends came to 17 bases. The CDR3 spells CSALGGGYDEQYF. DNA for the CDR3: TGCAGTGCCCTGGGAGGGGGCTACGACGAGCAGTACTTC.

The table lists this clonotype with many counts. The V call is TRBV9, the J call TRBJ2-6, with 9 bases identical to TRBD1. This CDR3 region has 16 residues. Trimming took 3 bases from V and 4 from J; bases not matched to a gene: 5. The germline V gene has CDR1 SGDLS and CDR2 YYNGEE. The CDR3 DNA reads TGTGCCAGCAGCGCCGGGACAGGGTTCGGGGCCAACGTCCTGACTTTC. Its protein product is CASSAGTGFGANVLTF.

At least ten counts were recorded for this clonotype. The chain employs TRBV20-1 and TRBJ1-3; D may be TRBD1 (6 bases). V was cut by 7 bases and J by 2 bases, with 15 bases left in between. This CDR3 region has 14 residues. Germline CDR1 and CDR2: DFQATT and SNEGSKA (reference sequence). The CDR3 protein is CSVARGGTGNTIYF. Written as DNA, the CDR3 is TGCAGTGTCGCGCGCGGGGGCACTGGAAACACCATATATTTT.

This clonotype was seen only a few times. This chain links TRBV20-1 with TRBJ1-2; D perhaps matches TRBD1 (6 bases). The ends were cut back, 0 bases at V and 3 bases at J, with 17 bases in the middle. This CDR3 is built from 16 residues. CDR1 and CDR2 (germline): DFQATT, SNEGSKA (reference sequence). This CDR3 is CSARDQQGSFDYGYTF. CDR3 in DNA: TGCAGTGCTAGAGATCAACAGGGAAGTTTCGACTATGGCTACACCTTC.

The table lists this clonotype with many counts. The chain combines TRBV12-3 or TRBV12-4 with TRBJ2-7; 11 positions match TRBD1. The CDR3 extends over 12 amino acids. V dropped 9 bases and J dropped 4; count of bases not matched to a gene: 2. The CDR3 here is CASGTGGYEQYF. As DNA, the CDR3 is TGTGCCAGTGGGACAGGGGGTTACGAGCAGTACTTC.

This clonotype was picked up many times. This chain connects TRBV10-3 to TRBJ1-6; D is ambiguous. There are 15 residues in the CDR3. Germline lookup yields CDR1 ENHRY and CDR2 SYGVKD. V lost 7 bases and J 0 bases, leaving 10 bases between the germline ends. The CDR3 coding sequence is TGTGCCATCACCGCGGGCCTCTCCTATAATTCACCCCTCCACTTT. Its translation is CAITAGLSYNSPLHF.

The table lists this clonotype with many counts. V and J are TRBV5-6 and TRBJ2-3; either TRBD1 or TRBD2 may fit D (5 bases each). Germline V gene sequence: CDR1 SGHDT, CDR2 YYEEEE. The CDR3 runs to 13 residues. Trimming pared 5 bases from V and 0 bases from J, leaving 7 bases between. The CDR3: CASRRDSTDTQYF. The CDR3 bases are TGTGCCAGCAGACGGGACAGCACAGATACGCAGTATTTT. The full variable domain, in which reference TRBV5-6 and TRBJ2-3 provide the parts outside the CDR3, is DAGVTQSPTHLIKTRGQQVTLRCSPKSGHDTVSWYQQALGQGPQFIFQYYEEEERQRGNFPDRFSGHQFPNYSSELNVNALLLGDSALYLCASRRDSTDTQYFGPGTRLTVL.

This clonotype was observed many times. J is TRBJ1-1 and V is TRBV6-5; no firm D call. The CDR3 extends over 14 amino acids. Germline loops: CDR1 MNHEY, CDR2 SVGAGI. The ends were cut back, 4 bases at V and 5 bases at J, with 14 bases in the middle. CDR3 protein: CASSFSNKGTEAFF. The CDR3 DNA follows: TGTGCCAGCAGTTTTTCAAACAAGGGTACTGAAGCTTTCTTT.

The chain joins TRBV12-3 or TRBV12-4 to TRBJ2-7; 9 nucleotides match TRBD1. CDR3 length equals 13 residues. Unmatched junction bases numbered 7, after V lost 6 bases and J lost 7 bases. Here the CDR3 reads CASRPGTGYEQYF. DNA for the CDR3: TGTGCCAGCAGACCCGGGACAGGGTATGAGCAGTACTTC.

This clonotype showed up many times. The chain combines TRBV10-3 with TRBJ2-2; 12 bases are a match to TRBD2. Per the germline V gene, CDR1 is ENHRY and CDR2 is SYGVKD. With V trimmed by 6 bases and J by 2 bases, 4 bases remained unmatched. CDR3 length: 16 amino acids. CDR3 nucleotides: TGTGCCATCAGCCGACTAGCGGGGGACAACACCGGGGAGCTGTTTTTT. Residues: CAISRLAGDNTGELFF.

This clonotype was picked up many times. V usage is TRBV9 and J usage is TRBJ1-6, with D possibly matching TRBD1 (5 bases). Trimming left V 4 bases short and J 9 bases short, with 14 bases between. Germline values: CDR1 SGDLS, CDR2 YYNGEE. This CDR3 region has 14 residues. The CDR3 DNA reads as TGTGCCAGCAGCTCCCCGCAGGGTGGTTCACCCCTCCACTTT. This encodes CASSSPQGGSPLHF.

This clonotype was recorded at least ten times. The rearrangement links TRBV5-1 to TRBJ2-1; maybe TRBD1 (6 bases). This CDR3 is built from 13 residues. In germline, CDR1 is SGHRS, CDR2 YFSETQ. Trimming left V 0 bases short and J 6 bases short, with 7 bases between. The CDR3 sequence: CASSLDRANEQFF. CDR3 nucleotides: TGCGCCAGCAGCTTGGACAGGGCCAATGAGCAGTTCTTC.

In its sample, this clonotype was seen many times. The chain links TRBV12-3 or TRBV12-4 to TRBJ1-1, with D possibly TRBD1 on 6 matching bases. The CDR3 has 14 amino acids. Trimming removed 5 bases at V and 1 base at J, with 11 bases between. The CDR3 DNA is TGTGCCAGCAGTGACACAGGGCCGAACACTGAAGCTTTCTTT. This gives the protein CASSDTGPNTEAFF.

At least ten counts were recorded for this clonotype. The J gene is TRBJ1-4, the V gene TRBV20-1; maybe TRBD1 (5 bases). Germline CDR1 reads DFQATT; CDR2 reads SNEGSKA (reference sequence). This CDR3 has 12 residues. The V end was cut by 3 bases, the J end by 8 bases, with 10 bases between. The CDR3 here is CSARGDGEKLFF. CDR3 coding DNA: TGCAGTGCTAGGGGGGACGGCGAAAAACTGTTTTTT.

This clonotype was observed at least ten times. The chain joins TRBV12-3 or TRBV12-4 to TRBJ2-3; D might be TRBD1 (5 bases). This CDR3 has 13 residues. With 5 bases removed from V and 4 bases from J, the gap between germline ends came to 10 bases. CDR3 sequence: CASSPGYPDTQYF. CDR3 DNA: TGTGCCAGCAGTCCAGGGTATCCAGATACGCAGTATTTT.

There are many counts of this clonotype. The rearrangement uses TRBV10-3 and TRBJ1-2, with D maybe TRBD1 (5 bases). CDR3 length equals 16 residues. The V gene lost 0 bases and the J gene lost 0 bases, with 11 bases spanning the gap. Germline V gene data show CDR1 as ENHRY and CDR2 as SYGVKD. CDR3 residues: CAISESGQRSNYGYTF. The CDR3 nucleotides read TGTGCCATCAGTGAGTCGGGGCAGCGCTCTAACTATGGCTACACCTTC.

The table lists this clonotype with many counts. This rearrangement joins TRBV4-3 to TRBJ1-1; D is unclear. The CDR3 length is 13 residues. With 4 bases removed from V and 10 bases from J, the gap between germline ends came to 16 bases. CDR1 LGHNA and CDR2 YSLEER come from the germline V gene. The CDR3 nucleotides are TGCGCCAGCAGCCTAGTTAGAGGAGTGGCAGCTTTCTTT. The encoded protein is CASSLVRGVAAFF.

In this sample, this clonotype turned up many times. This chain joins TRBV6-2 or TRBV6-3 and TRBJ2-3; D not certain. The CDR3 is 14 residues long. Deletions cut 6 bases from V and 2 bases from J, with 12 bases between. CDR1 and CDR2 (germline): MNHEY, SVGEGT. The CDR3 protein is CASRGVLLTDTQYF. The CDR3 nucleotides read TGTGCCAGCAGAGGTGTTCTCCTCACAGATACGCAGTATTTT.

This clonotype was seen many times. In DNA form, the CDR3 reads TGCAGCGTTAGGCTGGAAGACTATGGCTACACCTTC. Translated: CSVRLEDYGYTF. The chain couples TRBV29-1 to TRBJ1-2; D gene uncertain. Trimming stripped 5 bases from V and 3 bases from J, with 10 bases between. The CDR3 is 12 residues long. CDR1 and CDR2 from the germline V gene are SQVTM and ANQGSEA.

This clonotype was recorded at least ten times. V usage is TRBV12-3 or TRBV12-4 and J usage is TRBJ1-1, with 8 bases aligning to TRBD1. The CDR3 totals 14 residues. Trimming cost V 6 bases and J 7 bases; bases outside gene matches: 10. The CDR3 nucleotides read TGTGCCAGCAGCCGGGACAGGTCTTTTTTTGAAGCTTTCTTT. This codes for CASSRDRSFFEAFF.

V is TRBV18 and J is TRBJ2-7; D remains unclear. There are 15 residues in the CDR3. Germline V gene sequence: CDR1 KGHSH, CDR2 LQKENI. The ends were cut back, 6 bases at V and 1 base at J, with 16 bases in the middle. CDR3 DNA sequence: TGTGCCAGCTCCCTAGGACGGAGATCTTCCTACGAGCAGTACTTC. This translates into CASSLGRRSSYEQYF.

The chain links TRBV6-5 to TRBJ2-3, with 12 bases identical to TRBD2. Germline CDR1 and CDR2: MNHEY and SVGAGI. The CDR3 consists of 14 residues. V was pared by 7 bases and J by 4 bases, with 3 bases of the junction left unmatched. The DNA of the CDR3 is TGTGCCAGCAAGACTAGCGGGGGCTCAGATACGCAGTATTTT. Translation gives CASKTSGGSDTQYF.

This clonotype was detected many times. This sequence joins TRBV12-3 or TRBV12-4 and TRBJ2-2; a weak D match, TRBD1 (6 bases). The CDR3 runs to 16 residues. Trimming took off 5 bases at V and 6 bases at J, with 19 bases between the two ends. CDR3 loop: CASSPTGASGAGELFF. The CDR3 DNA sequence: TGTGCCAGCAGTCCGACAGGCGCGTCTGGAGCCGGGGAGCTGTTTTTT.

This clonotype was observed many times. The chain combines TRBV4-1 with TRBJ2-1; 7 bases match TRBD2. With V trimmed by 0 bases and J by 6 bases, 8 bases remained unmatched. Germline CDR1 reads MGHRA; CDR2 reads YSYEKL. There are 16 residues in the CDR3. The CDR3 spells CASSQERTSGANEQFF. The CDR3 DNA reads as TGCGCCAGCAGCCAAGAAAGAACGAGCGGGGCCAATGAGCAGTTCTTC.

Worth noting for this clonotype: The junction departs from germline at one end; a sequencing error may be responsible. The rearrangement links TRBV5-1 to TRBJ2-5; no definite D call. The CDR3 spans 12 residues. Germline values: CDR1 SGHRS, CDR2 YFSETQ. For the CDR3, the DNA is TGCGACAGCAGCACGACCCAAGAGACCCAGTACTTC. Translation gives CDSSTTQETQYF.

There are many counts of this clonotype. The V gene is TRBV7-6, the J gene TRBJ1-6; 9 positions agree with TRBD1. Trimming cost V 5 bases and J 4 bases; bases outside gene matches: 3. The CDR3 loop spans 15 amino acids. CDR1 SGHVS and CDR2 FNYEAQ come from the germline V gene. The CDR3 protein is CASSDGTGYNSPLHF. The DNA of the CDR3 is TGTGCCAGCAGCGATGGGACAGGGTATAATTCACCCCTCCACTTT.

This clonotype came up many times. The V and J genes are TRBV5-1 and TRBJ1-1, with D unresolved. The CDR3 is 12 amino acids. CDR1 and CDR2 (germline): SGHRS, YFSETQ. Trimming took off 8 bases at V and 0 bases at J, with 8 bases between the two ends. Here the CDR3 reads CASQKMNTEAFF. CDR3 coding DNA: TGCGCCAGTCAAAAGATGAACACTGAAGCTTTCTTT.

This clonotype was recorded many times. CDR3 DNA: TGTGCCAGCAGTTGGGGACAGGGATCCTACGAGCAGTACTTC. It translates to CASSWGQGSYEQYF. The V call is TRBV27, the J call TRBJ2-7; TRBD1 matches 9 bases. Germline V gives CDR1 MNHEY, CDR2 SMNVEV (reference sequence). Trimming at V came to 4 bases and at J to 1 base, leaving 2 bases not matched to a gene. The CDR3 is made up of 14 amino acids.